These 28 T cell receptor beta chains came from one sample sequenced in a study of cytomegalovirus exposure and HLA in healthy donors. Primers: 60 Vbeta forward and 13 Jbeta reverse. TCRdb's copy holds only in-frame clones and misses some; the assay was immunoSEQ multiplex PCR. Among about 98,000 clones listed, over 70% were seen once. What was sequenced was PBMCs. These TCRs come from a man aged 18 to 29 in good health and CMV-seropositive.

The chain has TRBV5-4 and TRBJ2-7; the match to TRBD1 covers 8 bases. The CDR3 totals 14 residues. Germline values: CDR1 SGHNT, CDR2 YYREEE (reference sequence). With 4 bases clipped from V and 5 bases from J, the junction kept 8 bases outside the gene matches. CDR3 DNA: TGTGCCAGCAGCGGTGAGGACAGGGTCCACGAGCAGTACTTC. Translated, it gives CASSGEDRVHEQYF.

The sample holds one count of this clone. CDR3: CASSHAPGLAEALRTDTQYF. In DNA form, the CDR3 reads TGTGCCAGCAGCCACGCACCGGGACTAGCGGAGGCGCTCCGTACAGATACGCAGTATTTT. V is TRBV14 and J is TRBJ2-3; the match to TRBD2 covers 11 bases. The V and J ends lost 3 bases and 3 bases, in that order; junction bases with no gene match: 17. Germline-derived CDR1 and CDR2 are SGHDN and FVKESK. This CDR3 has 20 residues.

This clone was detected only once. V and J are TRBV5-4 and TRBJ1-4, with 10 nucleotides matching TRBD1. V was clipped by 1 base and J by 0 bases; unmatched bases: 3. CDR1 and CDR2 from the germline V gene are SGHNT and YYREEE (reference sequence). This CDR3 is 17 amino acids long. The chain's CDR3 is CASSLWDRGSTNEKLFF. DNA for the CDR3: TGTGCCAGCAGCTTGTGGGACAGGGGATCAACTAATGAAAAACTGTTTTTT.

The chain joins TRBV4-1 to TRBJ2-3; perhaps TRBD1 as D (5 bases). V lost 7 bases and J lost 2, with 19 bases in between. This CDR3 is 16 amino acids long. Germline V lookup: CDR1 MGHRA, CDR2 YSYEKL. The CDR3 spells CASTIEMTVITDTQYF. DNA for the CDR3: TGCGCCAGCACCATCGAGATGACAGTTATCACAGATACGCAGTATTTT.

This chain connects TRBV30 to TRBJ2-2; perhaps TRBD1 as D (5 bases). The CDR3 loop spans 17 amino acids. Germline CDR1 and CDR2: GTSNPN and SVGIG (reference sequence). Trimming removed 4 bases from V and 6 bases from J, with 24 bases in between. CDR3 nucleotides: TGTGCCTGGAAAAGCACAGGTAGTTGGGCTGTGGCCGGGGAGCTGTTTTTT. It codes for CAWKSTGSWAVAGELFF.

V usage is TRBV9 and J usage is TRBJ2-1, with D unresolved. Germline V gene data show CDR1 as SGDLS and CDR2 as YYNGEE. This CDR3 contains 13 residues. The V gene lost 1 base and the J gene lost 7 bases, with 9 bases spanning the gap. CDR3 residues: CASSVSQKNEQFF. CDR3 nucleotides: TGTGCCAGCAGCGTAAGTCAGAAGAATGAGCAGTTCTTC.

J is TRBJ2-2 and V is TRBV15; 11 bases align to TRBD2. The V segment lost 1 base and the J segment 5 bases; nucleotides outside the gene matches: 9. Germline CDR1 reads LNHNV; CDR2 reads YYDKDF (reference sequence). The CDR3 length is 18 residues. CDR3 residues: CATSRGGIAGGFTGELFF. The CDR3 DNA sequence: TGTGCCACCAGCAGAGGGGGAATAGCGGGGGGGTTTACCGGGGAGCTGTTTTTT.

The J gene is TRBJ2-7, the V gene TRBV4-1; 10 nucleotides line up with TRBD1. The CDR3 extends over 14 amino acids. Germline assignment: CDR1 MGHRA and CDR2 YSYEKL. After removal of 5 bases from V and 4 bases from J, the junction contained 5 bases not matched to a gene. The CDR3 DNA sequence: TGCGCCAGCAGCTACCGGGACAGGGGATACGAGCAGTACTTC. Translation: CASSYRDRGYEQYF.

V usage is TRBV27 and J usage is TRBJ1-4; no clear D. There are 13 residues in the CDR3. V lost 1 base and J lost 5, with 5 bases in between. CDR1 is MNHEY and CDR2 is SMNVEV in the germline V gene (reference sequence). CDR3 coding DNA: TGTGCCAGCAGTTTATGGGAGAATGAAAAACTGTTTTTT. This gives the protein CASSLWENEKLFF.

The J gene is TRBJ2-1, the V gene TRBV19; maybe TRBD1 (5 bases). The V end was cut by 6 bases, the J end by 5 bases, with 14 bases between. The CDR3 consists of 14 residues. Germline V gene lookup returns CDR1 LNHDA and CDR2 SQIVND (reference sequence). The CDR3 DNA follows: TGTGCCAGTAGGGCTACAGGTGTCCACAATGAGCAGTTCTTC. This gives the protein CASRATGVHNEQFF. Looking up the rest from reference TRBV19 and TRBJ2-1 gives the full variable domain: DGGITQSPKYLFRKEGQNVTLSCEQNLNHDAMYWYRQDPGQGLRLIYYSQIVNDFQKGDIAEGYSVSREKKESFPLTVTSAQKNPTAFYLCASRATGVHNEQFFGPGTRLTVL.

J is TRBJ1-1 and V is TRBV12-2; the table's D gene call, TRBD1, was not cross checked with the DNA. TRBV12-2 is classified as a pseudogene. The CDR3 is 16 amino acids. CDR3 sequence reads: CASPFPLGQINTEAFF. CDR3 DNA: TGTGCAAGTCCCTTCCCCTTGGGACAGATAAACACTGAAGCTTTCTTT.

V gene TRBV5-1 combines with J gene TRBJ2-5, with D perhaps TRBD2 (5 bases). Trimming cost V 1 base and J 5 bases, with 21 bases left between them. From germline, CDR1 is SGHRS and CDR2 YFSETQ. CDR3 length: 17 amino acids. The CDR3 reads CASSLSGSSMAVETQYF. In DNA, the CDR3 is TGCGCCAGCAGCTTGTCGGGGTCCTCGATGGCGGTGGAGACCCAGTACTTC.

The rearrangement uses TRBV5-1 and TRBJ2-3; TRBD2 agrees at 12 bases. J lost 2 bases, V lost 4 bases, and 17 bases had no gene match. The CDR3 consists of 20 residues. Germline CDR1 SGHRS, CDR2 YFSETQ. CDR3 sequence (DNA): TGCGCCAGCAGCACATTGCAACTAGCGGGGGGCCGGCCCTTCACAGATACGCAGTATTTT. Residues: CASSTLQLAGGRPFTDTQYF.

The CDR3 region has the DNA TGTGCCAGTAGTAGCCTTCCAGGCACAGATACGCAGTATTTT. Its protein is CASSSLPGTDTQYF. The chain recombines TRBV19 with TRBJ2-3; D is undetermined. This CDR3 is built from 14 residues. CDR1 and CDR2 from the germline V gene are LNHDA and SQIVND (reference sequence). The V gene lost 4 bases and the J gene lost 1 base, with 9 bases spanning the gap.

The V and J genes are TRBV11-2 and TRBJ2-5, with TRBD2 matching 15 bases. The germline gives CDR1 SGHAT, CDR2 FQNNGV. J lost 5 bases, V lost 1 base, and 5 bases had no gene match. The CDR3 runs 17 residues. The DNA of the CDR3 is TGTGCCAGCAGCTTAGTCGGACTAGCGGGGGGGCACGAGACCCAGTACTTC. Protein product: CASSLVGLAGGHETQYF.

This sequence joins TRBV15 and TRBJ2-5; 10 nucleotides line up with TRBD1. The V segment lost 5 bases and the J segment 0 bases; nucleotides outside the gene matches: 6. In germline, CDR1 is LNHNV, CDR2 YYDKDF (reference sequence). This CDR3 contains 16 residues. CDR3 in amino acids: CATSSGTGVHQETQYF. DNA for the CDR3: TGTGCCACCAGCTCAGGGACAGGGGTCCACCAAGAGACCCAGTACTTC. The full variable domain, its missing parts supplied by reference TRBV15 and TRBJ2-5, is DAMVIQNPRYQVTQFGKPVTLSCSQTLNHNVMYWYQQKSSQAPKLLFHYYDKDFNNEADTPDNFQSRRPNTSFCFLDIRSPGLGDTAMYLCATSSGTGVHQETQYFGPGTRLLVL.

The genes are TRBV7-2 and TRBJ1-5; D is uncertain. Trimming took off 5 bases at V and 6 bases at J, with 11 bases between the two ends. Germline loops: CDR1 SGHTA, CDR2 FQGNSA. The CDR3 is 13 residues long. The CDR3 here is CASSPVPSQPQHF. DNA for the CDR3: TGTGCCAGCAGCCCCGTTCCCTCTCAGCCCCAGCATTTT.

This clone was found a few times. The genes are TRBV27 and TRBJ2-7; 9 bases are a match to TRBD1. V lost 5 bases to trimming and J lost 7 bases; unmatched junction nucleotides: 9. The CDR3 contains 14 residues. CDR1 MNHEY and CDR2 SMNVEV come from the germline V gene (reference sequence). CDR3 in amino acids: CASSVRDRDQEQYF. The CDR3, as DNA: TGTGCCAGCAGTGTACGGGACAGGGATCAGGAGCAGTACTTC.

The chain is built from TRBV30 and TRBJ1-5; D is unclear. The CDR3 is 13 residues long. V dropped 0 bases and J dropped 0 bases, with 3 bases sitting between them. Germline-derived CDR1 and CDR2 are GTSNPN and SVGIG (reference sequence). The CDR3 sequence: CAWSVYSNQPQHF. The CDR3 coding sequence is TGTGCCTGGAGTGTATATAGCAATCAGCCCCAGCATTTT.

This clone was seen only a few times. The chain combines TRBV7-9 with TRBJ1-1, with unresolved D. In germline, CDR1 is SEHNR, CDR2 FQNEAQ (reference sequence). The CDR3 contains 15 residues. Trimming removed 2 bases from V and 5 bases from J, with 15 bases in between. In nucleotides, the CDR3 is TGTGCCAGCAGCTTATCTGGCAGCGGAGGGACTGAAGCTTTCTTT. Translation: CASSLSGSGGTEAFF. The full variable domain, completed using reference TRBV7-9 and TRBJ1-1, is DTGVSQNPRHKITKRGQNVTFRCDPISEHNRLYWYRQTLGQGPEFLTYFQNEAQLEKSRLLSDRFSAERPKGSFSTLEIQRTEQGDSAMYLCASSLSGSGGTEAFFGQGTRLTVV.

A few counts support this clone. The chain couples TRBV7-6 to TRBJ2-7, with 8 bases identical to TRBD2. Trimming took 5 bases from V and 1 from J; bases not matched to a gene: 7. The CDR3 extends over 15 amino acids. Germline-derived CDR1 and CDR2 are SGHVS and FNYEAQ. CDR3 coding DNA: TGTGCCAGCAGCCTCCGGGGGGGCGGGTCCTACGAGCAGTACTTC. It specifies CASSLRGGGSYEQYF.

CDR3 bases: TGCGCCAGCAGCTTGCGAGCGGGAGCCTCAGATACGCAGTATTTT. This gives the protein CASSLRAGASDTQYF. J is TRBJ2-3 and V is TRBV5-1; 8 bases fit TRBD2. Germline assignment: CDR1 SGHRS and CDR2 YFSETQ. V lost 1 base to trimming and J lost 4 bases; unmatched junction nucleotides: 5. The CDR3 extends over 15 amino acids.

V usage is TRBV7-9 and J usage is TRBJ1-2; D unresolved. Germline CDR1 reads SEHNR; CDR2 reads FQNEAQ (reference sequence). The CDR3 has 13 residues. Trimming removed 4 bases at V and 8 bases at J, with 14 bases between. CDR3 region: CASSSVLSGGYTF. CDR3 in DNA: TGTGCCAGCAGCTCGGTCCTTAGCGGGGGCTACACCTTC.

The chain employs TRBV27 and TRBJ1-5; TRBD1 matches 7 bases. Germline values: CDR1 MNHEY, CDR2 SMNVEV (reference sequence). This CDR3 region has 17 residues. After removal of 6 bases from V and 6 bases from J, the junction contained 17 bases not matched to a gene. CDR3 coding DNA: TGTGCCAGCAGCGGGATTCTCCAAGGGGGCAGGGGTCAGCCCCAGCATTTT. It is translated as CASSGILQGGRGQPQHF.

The chain employs TRBV25-1 and TRBJ1-1; 7 nucleotides line up with TRBD1. The V gene end was trimmed by 4 bases and the J gene end by 0 bases; junction bases not matched to a gene: 5. CDR3 length: 15 residues. Germline assignment: CDR1 MGHDK and CDR2 SYGVNS. The CDR3 loop reads CASSAQGQLNTEAFF. CDR3 coding DNA: TGTGCCAGCAGTGCGCAGGGACAGCTGAACACTGAAGCTTTCTTT.

The chain employs TRBV19 and TRBJ1-2; no firm D call. This CDR3 spans 14 amino acids. Germline-derived CDR1 and CDR2 are LNHDA and SQIVND (reference sequence). Trimming stripped 3 bases from V and 5 bases from J, with 13 bases between. CDR3 DNA sequence: TGTGCCAGTAGTATCCTGGCAGGAGGGTATGGCTACACCTTC. Its protein is CASSILAGGYGYTF.

The chain combines TRBV19 with TRBJ1-4; weak D call: TRBD1 (5 bases). Trimming left V 4 bases short and J 7 bases short, with 13 bases between. CDR3 length equals 14 residues. Germline V CDR1 and CDR2: LNHDA, SQIVND (reference sequence). The CDR3 nucleotides are TGTGCCAGTAGTACGGGGGGAGAAAGTGAAAAACTGTTTTTT. This translates into CASSTGGESEKLFF. Full variable domain (outside the CDR3, taken from reference TRBV19 and TRBJ1-4): DGGITQSPKYLFRKEGQNVTLSCEQNLNHDAMYWYRQDPGQGLRLIYYSQIVNDFQKGDIAEGYSVSREKKESFPLTVTSAQKNPTAFYLCASSTGGESEKLFFGSGTQLSVL.

The rearrangement joins TRBV7-9 to TRBJ2-5; 7 bases agree with TRBD2. The V gene's germline CDR1 is SEHNR and CDR2 FQNEAQ (reference sequence). J lost 3 bases, V lost 5 bases, and 9 bases had no gene match. CDR3 length: 15 amino acids. The CDR3 nucleotides read TGTGCCAGCAGCCGTCCGGGGGGACTAAAAGAGACCCAGTACTTC. This codes for CASSRPGGLKETQYF.